This TCR beta chain was captured by sequencing in a study of cytomegalovirus exposure and HLA in healthy donors. The PCR used 60 Vbeta and 13 Jbeta primers. TCRdb's copy holds only in-frame clones and misses some; the assay was immunoSEQ multiplex PCR. The sample has approximately 100,000 clones, approximately 75% seen once. Study findings and constraints: A later look showed TCR association rates differing by HLA locus, highest for DRB1 and lowest for HLA-C.

Germline assignment: CDR1 SGHRS and CDR2 YFSETQ. The CDR3 sequence is 16 residues long. With V trimmed by 0 bases and J by 7 bases, 2 bases remained unmatched. The sample holds a few counts of this clone. What it binds is unknown. This sample also contains other DNA sequences that code for the same CDR3. The chain joins TRBV5-1 to TRBJ2-1; 15 positions agree with TRBD2. The source of this sequence is a woman aged 40 to 50 in good health and CMV-seronegative. Sample: PBMCs. CDR3 sequence reads: CASSLVGLAGGNEQFF. The CDR3, as DNA: TGCGCCAGCAGCTTGGTTGGACTAGCGGGGGGGAATGAGCAGTTCTTC.